The source of this T cell receptor beta chain is a study of blood T cell repertoires in COVID-19. For the study at large: The United States, Italy and Spain provided the acute and convalescent COVID-19 samples. The analysed material was cDNA or gDNA that came from T cells, B-cell-depleted T cells, or PBMCs.

V gave up 6 bases and J gave up 3 bases; unmatched junction bases: 9. CDR3 length: 16 amino acids. Germline V gene data show CDR1 as MNHEY and CDR2 as SMNVEV (reference sequence). As handled by the study authors: Amplification of reference gene primers was used by the study to estimate nucleated cell counts. This table comes from immunoSEQ multiplex PCR, and its TCRdb copy is limited to in-frame clones, with some not included. V and J calls plus clone size are reproduced from that table; the DNA served to infer D and trimming. The sample includes around 130,000 clones, around 80% of them seen just once.

This clonotype was sampled from a woman aged 60-70 years with acute or convalescent COVID-19. The chain recombines TRBV27 with TRBJ1-5, with TRBD1 matching over 9 bases. Sequences were obtained from peripheral blood. For the CDR3, the DNA is TGTGCCAGCAGAACGGGACAGGGAGGTACCAATCAGCCCCAGCATTTT. It specifies CASRTGQGGTNQPQHF.